Listed below are T cell receptor beta chains from one sample, sequenced in a study of cytomegalovirus exposure and HLA in healthy donors. Profiling relied on immunoSEQ multiplex PCR, and the TCRdb table lists in-frame clones only, not all of them. There are around 93,000 clones in the sample; about 85% occur only once, and 20% to 25% lies in the top ten. The sequencing input was PBMCs. The origin of the receptors is a man aged 18 to 30 in good health and CMV-seropositive. Each CDR3 is given with its conserved first and last residue. The order of the fields is D gene, clone size, V gene, J gene, CDR3 protein, CDR3 DNA. The D gene is left open where the match is weak. A clone size is listed for some rows: how often the clone was seen (once, few, many), or a class if it is expanded.

d_call: NA; clone_size: NA; v_call: TRBV6-5; j_call: TRBJ1-1; cdr3_aa: CASSYAVGGSGTEAFF; cdr3_nt: TGTGCCAGCAGTTACGCGGTTGGGGGGTCGGGGACTGAAGCTTTCTTT
d_call: NA; clone_size: NA; v_call: TRBV5-1; j_call: TRBJ1-1; cdr3_aa: CASSLAITNTEAFF; cdr3_nt: TGCGCCAGCAGCTTAGCGATTACGAACACTGAAGCTTTCTTT
d_call: TRBD1; clone_size: few; v_call: TRBV30; j_call: TRBJ1-5; cdr3_aa: CAWSVLGGYEPQHF; cdr3_nt: TGTGCCTGGAGTGTACTAGGGGGCTACGAGCCCCAGCATTTT
d_call: NA; clone_size: NA; v_call: TRBV5-1; j_call: TRBJ2-1; cdr3_aa: CASSSNRRSYNEQFF; cdr3_nt: TGCGCCAGCAGCTCCAACCGGAGGTCCTACAATGAGCAGTTCTTC
d_call: NA; clone_size: few; v_call: TRBV7-6; j_call: TRBJ1-2; cdr3_aa: CASSSSGGDGYTF; cdr3_nt: TGTGCCAGCAGCTCTAGCGGGGGTGATGGCTACACCTTC
d_call: NA; clone_size: NA; v_call: TRBV6-1; j_call: TRBJ2-7; cdr3_aa: CASGMTAQSYEQYF; cdr3_nt: TGTGCCAGCGGGATGACAGCTCAGTCCTACGAGCAGTACTTC
d_call: TRBD1; clone_size: NA; v_call: TRBV27; j_call: TRBJ2-3; cdr3_aa: CASSDQGARTDTQYF; cdr3_nt: TGTGCCAGCAGTGACCAGGGGGCGCGGACAGATACGCAGTATTTT
d_call: TRBD1; clone_size: many; v_call: TRBV9; j_call: TRBJ1-2; cdr3_aa: CASSRDRVYGYTF; cdr3_nt: TGTGCCAGCAGCCGGGACAGGGTATATGGCTACACCTTC
d_call: TRBD1; clone_size: NA; v_call: TRBV4-1; j_call: TRBJ1-5; cdr3_aa: CASSQGGTGRKQPQHF; cdr3_nt: TGCGCCAGCAGCCAAGGCGGGACAGGGAGGAAACAGCCCCAGCATTTT
d_call: TRBD2; clone_size: NA; v_call: TRBV19; j_call: TRBJ2-3; cdr3_aa: CASSLRLAGTRTDTQYF; cdr3_nt: TGTGCCAGTAGTCTCCGACTAGCGGGTACTCGCACAGATACGCAGTATTTT
d_call: TRBD1; clone_size: NA; v_call: TRBV4-1; j_call: TRBJ2-7; cdr3_aa: CASSQEGTVHYEQYF; cdr3_nt: TGCGCCAGCAGCCAAGAAGGGACAGTGCACTACGAGCAGTACTTC
d_call: NA; clone_size: few; v_call: TRBV5-1; j_call: TRBJ2-7; cdr3_aa: CASNSQGPSYEQYF; cdr3_nt: TGCGCCAGCAACTCACAGGGCCCTTCCTACGAGCAGTACTTC
d_call: TRBD1; clone_size: NA; v_call: TRBV5-1; j_call: TRBJ1-1; cdr3_aa: CASSEGQGVTEAFF; cdr3_nt: TGCGCCAGCAGCGAAGGACAGGGAGTCACTGAAGCTTTCTTT